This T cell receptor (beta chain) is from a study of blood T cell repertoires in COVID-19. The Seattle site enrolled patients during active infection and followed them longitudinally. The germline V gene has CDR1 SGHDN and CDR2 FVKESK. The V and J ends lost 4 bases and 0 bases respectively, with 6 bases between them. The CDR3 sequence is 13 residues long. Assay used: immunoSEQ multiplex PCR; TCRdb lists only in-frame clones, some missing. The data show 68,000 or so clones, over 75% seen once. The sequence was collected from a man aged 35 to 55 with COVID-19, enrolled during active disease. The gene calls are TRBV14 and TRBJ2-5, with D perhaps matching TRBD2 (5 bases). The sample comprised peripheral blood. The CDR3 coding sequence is TGTGCCAGCAGCCGCGGGTACCAAGAGACCCAGTACTTC. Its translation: CASSRGYQETQYF.